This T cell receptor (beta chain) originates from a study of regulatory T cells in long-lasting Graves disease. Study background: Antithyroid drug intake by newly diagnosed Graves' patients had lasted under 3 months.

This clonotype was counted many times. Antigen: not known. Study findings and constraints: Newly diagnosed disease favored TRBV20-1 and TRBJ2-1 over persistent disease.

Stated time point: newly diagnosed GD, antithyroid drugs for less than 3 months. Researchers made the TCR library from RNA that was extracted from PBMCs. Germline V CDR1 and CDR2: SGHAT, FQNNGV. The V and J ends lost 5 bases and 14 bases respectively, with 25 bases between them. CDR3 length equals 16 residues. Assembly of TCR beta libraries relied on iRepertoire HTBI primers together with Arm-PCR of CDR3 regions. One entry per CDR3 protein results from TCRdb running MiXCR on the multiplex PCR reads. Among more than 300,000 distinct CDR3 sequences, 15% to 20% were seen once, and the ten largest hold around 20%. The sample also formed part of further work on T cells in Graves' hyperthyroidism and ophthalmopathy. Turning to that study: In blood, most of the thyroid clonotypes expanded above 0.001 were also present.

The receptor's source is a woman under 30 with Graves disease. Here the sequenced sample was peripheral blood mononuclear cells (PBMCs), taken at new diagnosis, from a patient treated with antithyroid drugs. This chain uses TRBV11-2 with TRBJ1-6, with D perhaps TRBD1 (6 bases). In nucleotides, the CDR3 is TGTGCCAGCAGCCGTATGACAGGCACTCCTGCCCAAACCCTCCACTTT. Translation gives CASSRMTGTPAQTLHF.